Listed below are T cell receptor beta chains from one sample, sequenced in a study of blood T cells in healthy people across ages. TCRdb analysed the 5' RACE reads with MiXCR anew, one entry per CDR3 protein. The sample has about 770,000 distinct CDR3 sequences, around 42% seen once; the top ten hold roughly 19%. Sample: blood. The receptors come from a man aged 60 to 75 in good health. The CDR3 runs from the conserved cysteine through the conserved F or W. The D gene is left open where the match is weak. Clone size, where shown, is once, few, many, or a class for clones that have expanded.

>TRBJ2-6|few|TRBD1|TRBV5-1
TGCGCCAGCAGCTTGGGCGGGACAGGTAGTGCGGGGGCCAACGTCCTGACTTTC
CASSLGGTGSAGANVLTF
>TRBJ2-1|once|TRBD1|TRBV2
TGTGCCAGCACCGAGACAGGGGCCCACAATGAGCAGTTCTTC
CASTETGAHNEQFF
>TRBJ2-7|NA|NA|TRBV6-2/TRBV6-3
TGTGCCAGCACCAAAGGCGTCGAGCAGTACTTC
CASTKGVEQYF
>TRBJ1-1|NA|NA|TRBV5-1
TGCGCCAGCAGCTTGGGCAGAGGGGTGAGGACGATGAACACTGAAGCTTTCTTT
CASSLGRGVRTMNTEAFF
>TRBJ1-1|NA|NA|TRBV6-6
TGTGCCAGCAGTTACTCGTCGGCAGGGGCGAACACTGAAGCTTTCTTT
CASSYSSAGANTEAFF
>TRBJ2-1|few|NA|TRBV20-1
TGCAGTGCCCCCCCCGGAGGCACCTACAATGAGCAGTTCTTC
CSAPPGGTYNEQFF
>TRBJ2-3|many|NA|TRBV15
TGTGCCACCAGCGAGGCGTCGGGCACAGATACGCAGTATTTT
CATSEASGTDTQYF
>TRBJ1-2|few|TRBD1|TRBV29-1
TGCAGCGTTGGGTTGGGGGGACAGCTCTATGGCTACACCTTC
CSVGLGGQLYGYTF
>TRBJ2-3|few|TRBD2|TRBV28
TGTGCCACCAAACAGCGGGGCCACACAGATACGCAGTATTTT
CATKQRGHTDTQYF
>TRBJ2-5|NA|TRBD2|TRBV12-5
TGTGCTAGTGGTTTAGCCGGGGGGAGGCAAGAGACCCAGTACTTC
CASGLAGGRQETQYF
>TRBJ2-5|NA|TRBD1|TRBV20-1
TGCAGTGCTAATACGGACAGGGAAGAGACCCAGTACTTC
CSANTDREETQYF
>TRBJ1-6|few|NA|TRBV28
TGTGCCAGCAGTTCACAGGGATTCTATAATTCACCCCTCCACTTT
CASSSQGFYNSPLHF
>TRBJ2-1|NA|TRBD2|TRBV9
TGTGCCAGCAGCGAGGGAGGGTACAATGAGCAGTTCTTC
CASSEGGYNEQFF
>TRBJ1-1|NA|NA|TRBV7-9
TGTGCCAGCAGCAATCAGGGGACCCAAAGGAACACTGAAGCTTTCTTT
CASSNQGTQRNTEAFF
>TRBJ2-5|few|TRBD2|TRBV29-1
TGCAGCGCTGCCCCAATTAGCGGGGTTTCTGAAGAGACCCAGTACTTC
CSAAPISGVSEETQYF
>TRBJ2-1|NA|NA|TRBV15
TGTGCCACCAGCCTTCCCCCCGTCCACTTCTCCTACAATGAGCAGTTCTTC
CATSLPPVHFSYNEQFF
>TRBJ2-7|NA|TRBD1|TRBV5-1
TGCGCCAGCAGCTACCTCCGGGACAGGGTAGGCGAGCAGTACTTC
CASSYLRDRVGEQYF
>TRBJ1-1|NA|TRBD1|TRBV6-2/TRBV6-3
TGTGCCAGCAGTCGCGCGGGACAGGGGGGCACTGAAGCTTTCTTT
CASSRAGQGGTEAFF
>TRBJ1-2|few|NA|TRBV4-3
TGCGCCAGCAGCCAATCCAGCCAGAACTATGGCTACACCTTC
CASSQSSQNYGYTF
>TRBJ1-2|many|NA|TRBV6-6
TGTGCCAGCAGTGACGAGGGGTATGATGGCTACACCTTC
CASSDEGYDGYTF
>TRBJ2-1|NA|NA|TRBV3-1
TGTGCCAGCAGCCAGGGGGAGGTTAGACGGGGTTTCAATGAGCAGTTCTTC
CASSQGEVRRGFNEQFF
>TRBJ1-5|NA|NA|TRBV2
TGTGCCAGCAGTCCGACACATAGCAATCAGCCCCAGCATTTT
CASSPTHSNQPQHF
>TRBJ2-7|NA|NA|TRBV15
TGTGCCACCAGCAGAGATATGGGGGACTCCTACGAGCAGTACTTC
CATSRDMGDSYEQYF
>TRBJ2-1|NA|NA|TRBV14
TGTGCCAGCAGCGCGCGTTGGGGGGACTCGCAGTTCTTC
CASSARWGDSQFF
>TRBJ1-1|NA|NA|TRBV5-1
TGCGCCAGCAGCCCCAAGAAGGGAGGTACAACTGAAGCTTTCTTT
CASSPKKGGTTEAFF
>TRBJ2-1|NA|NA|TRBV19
TGTGCCAGTAGTATCCTGCCTACTGCCTACAATGAGCAGTTCTTC
CASSILPTAYNEQFF
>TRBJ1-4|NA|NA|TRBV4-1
TGCGCCAGCAGCCAAGCGCGGAGGCTTATAGACGGAGCTAATGAAAAACTGTTTTTT
CASSQARRLIDGANEKLFF
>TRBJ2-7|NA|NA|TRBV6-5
TGTGCCAGCAGAACCGGGACAACGCTCTACGAGCAGTACTTC
CASRTGTTLYEQYF
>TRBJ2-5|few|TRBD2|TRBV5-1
TGCGCCAGCCAATCAAGGGGACTAGCGGAAGAGACCCAGTACTTC
CASQSRGLAEETQYF
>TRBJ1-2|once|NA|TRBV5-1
TGCGCCAGCAGCTTGTCCGGCGGGGGCTCAGACTATGGCTACACCTTC
CASSLSGGGSDYGYTF
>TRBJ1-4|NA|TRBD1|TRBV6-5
TGTGCCAGCAGATCCGGGACAGGGACTAATGAAAAACTGTTTTTT
CASRSGTGTNEKLFF
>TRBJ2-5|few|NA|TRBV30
TGTGCCTGGAGTGTAAAGGGGGGGCGACAGTCGGAGACCCAGTACTTC
CAWSVKGGRQSETQYF
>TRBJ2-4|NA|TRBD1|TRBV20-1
TGCAGTGCCACTCTAACAGGGGAAGGGAAAAACATTCAGTACTTC
CSATLTGEGKNIQYF
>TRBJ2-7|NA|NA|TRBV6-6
TGTGCCAGCAGTTACTTCGAGAAGGACGAGCAGTACTTC
CASSYFEKDEQYF
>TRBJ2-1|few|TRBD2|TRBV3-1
TGTGCCAGCAGCCAAGTGTCTAGCGGGGGGGCTCGTGAGCAGTTCTTC
CASSQVSSGGAREQFF
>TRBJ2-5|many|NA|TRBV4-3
TGCGCCAGCAGCCAAGGCCCGTTTTCCAAGACCCAGTACTTC
CASSQGPFSKTQYF
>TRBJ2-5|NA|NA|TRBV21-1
TGTGCCAGCAGCATAGCAAGAGCGACCCAGTACTTC
CASSIARATQYF
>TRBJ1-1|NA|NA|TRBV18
TGTGCCAGCCAAGAGGGCGCCGGGGAAGCTTTCTTT
CASQEGAGEAFF
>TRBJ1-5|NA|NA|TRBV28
TGTGCCAGCAGTTTTAGCTCGACACTCAATCAGCCCCAGCATTTT
CASSFSSTLNQPQHF
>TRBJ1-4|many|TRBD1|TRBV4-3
TGCGCCAGCAGCCAAGAAGGGGCCGGGACAGTTAATGAAAAACTGTTTTTT
CASSQEGAGTVNEKLFF
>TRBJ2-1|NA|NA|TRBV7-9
TGTGCCAGCAGCTCAATGGGGACTCGACACAATGAGCAGTTCTTC
CASSSMGTRHNEQFF